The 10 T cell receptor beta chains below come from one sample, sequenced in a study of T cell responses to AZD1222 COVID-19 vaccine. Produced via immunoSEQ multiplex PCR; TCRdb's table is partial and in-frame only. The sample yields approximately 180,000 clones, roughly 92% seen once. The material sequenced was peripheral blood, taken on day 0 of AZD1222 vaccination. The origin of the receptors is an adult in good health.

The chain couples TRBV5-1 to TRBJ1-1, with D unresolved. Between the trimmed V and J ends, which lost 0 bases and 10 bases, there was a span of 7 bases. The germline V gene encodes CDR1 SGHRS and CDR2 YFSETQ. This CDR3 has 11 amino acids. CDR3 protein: CASSLGPRAFF. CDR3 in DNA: TGCGCCAGCAGCTTGGGACCGAGAGCTTTCTTT.

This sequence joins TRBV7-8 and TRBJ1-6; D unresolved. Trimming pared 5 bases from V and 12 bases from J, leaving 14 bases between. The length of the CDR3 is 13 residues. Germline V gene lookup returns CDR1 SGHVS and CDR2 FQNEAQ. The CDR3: CASSPMNGLPLHF. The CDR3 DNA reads TGTGCCAGCAGCCCGATGAACGGTCTACCCCTCCACTTT.

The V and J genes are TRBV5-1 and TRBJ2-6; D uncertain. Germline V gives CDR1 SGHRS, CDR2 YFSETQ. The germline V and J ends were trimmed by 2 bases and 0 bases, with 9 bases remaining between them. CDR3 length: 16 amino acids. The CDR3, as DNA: TGCGCCAGCAGCTTCGGTCCCCTCTCTGGGGCCAACGTCCTGACTTTC. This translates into CASSFGPLSGANVLTF.

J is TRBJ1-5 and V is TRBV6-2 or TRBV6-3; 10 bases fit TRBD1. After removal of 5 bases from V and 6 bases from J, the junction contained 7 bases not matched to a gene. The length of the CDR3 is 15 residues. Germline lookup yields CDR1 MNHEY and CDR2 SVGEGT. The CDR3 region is CASSPTGGAIQPQHF. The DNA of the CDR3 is TGTGCCAGCAGTCCGACAGGGGGCGCGATTCAGCCCCAGCATTTT.

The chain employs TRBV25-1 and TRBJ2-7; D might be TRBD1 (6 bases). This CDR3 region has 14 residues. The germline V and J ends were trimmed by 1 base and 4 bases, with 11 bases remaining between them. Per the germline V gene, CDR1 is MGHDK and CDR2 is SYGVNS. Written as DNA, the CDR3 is TGTGCCAGCAGTGAATTGGACAGCCTTTACGAGCAGTACTTC. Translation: CASSELDSLYEQYF.

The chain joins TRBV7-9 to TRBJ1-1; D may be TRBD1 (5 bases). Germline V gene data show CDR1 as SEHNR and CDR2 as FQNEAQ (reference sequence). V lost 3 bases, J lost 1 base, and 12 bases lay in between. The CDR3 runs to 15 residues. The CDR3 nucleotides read TGTGCCAGCAGCTTGGGGCGATTCGGGAACACTGAAGCTTTCTTT. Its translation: CASSLGRFGNTEAFF.

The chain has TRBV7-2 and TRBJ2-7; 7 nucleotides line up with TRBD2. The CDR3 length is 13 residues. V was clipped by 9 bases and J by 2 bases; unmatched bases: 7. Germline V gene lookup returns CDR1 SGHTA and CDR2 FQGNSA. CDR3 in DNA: TGTGCCAGTAGGGCTAGCGGAACCTACGAGCAGTACTTC. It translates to CASRASGTYEQYF. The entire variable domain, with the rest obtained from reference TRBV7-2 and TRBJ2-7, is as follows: GAGVSQSPSNKVTEKGKDVELRCDPISGHTALYWYRQSLGQGLEFLIYFQGNSAPDKSGLPSDRFSAERTGGSVSTLTIQRTQQEDSAVYLCASRASGTYEQYFGPGTRLTVT.

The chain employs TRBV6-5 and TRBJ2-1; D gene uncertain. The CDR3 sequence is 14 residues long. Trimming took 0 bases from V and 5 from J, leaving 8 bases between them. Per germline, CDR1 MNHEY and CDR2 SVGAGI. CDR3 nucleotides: TGTGCCAGCAGTTACTCAGGAGCAAACAATGAGCAGTTCTTC. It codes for CASSYSGANNEQFF.

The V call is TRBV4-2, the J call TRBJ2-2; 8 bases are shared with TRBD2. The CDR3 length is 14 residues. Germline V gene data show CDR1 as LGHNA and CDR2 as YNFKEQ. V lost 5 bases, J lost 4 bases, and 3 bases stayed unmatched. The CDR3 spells CASSAAGGTGELFF. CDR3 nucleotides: TGTGCCAGCAGCGCGGCGGGGGGCACCGGGGAGCTGTTTTTT.

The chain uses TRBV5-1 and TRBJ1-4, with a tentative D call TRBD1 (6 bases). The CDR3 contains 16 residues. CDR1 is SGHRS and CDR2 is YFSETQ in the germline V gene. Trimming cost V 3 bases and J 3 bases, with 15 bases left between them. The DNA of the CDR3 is TGCGCCAGCAGCTCCTTGGCCTACAGGGCTAATGAAAAACTGTTTTTT. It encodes CASSSLAYRANEKLFF.